The rows below give T cell receptor beta chains drawn from one sample of a study of cytomegalovirus exposure and HLA in healthy donors. TCRdb's table, derived via immunoSEQ multiplex PCR, lists solely in-frame clones and lacks some. The top ten hold approximately 0.31% of the sample, which has under 200,000 clones, 70% to 90% seen once. Sequencing was performed on PBMCs. The receptor source for this set is a woman aged 30 to 39 in good health and CMV-seronegative. Both conserved end residues are part of each CDR3. The D gene is left open where the match is weak. Clone size appears in some rows only: once, few, many, or a class for an expanded clone.

j_call,d_call,clone_size,v_call,cdr3_nt,cdr3_aa
TRBJ2-1,TRBD2,NA,TRBV7-3,TGTGCCAGCAGCTTAAGTAGCGGGTCCTACAATGAGCAGTTCTTC,CASSLSSGSYNEQFF
TRBJ2-1,TRBD2,NA,TRBV19,TGTGCCAGTAGCCTGACTAGCGGGAAACACAATGAGCAGTTCTTC,CASSLTSGKHNEQFF
TRBJ1-1,NA,NA,TRBV7-3,TGTGCCAGCAGCTTATTTCAGAACACTGAAGCTTTCTTT,CASSLFQNTEAFF
TRBJ1-1,TRBD1,NA,TRBV6-5,TGTGCCAGCAGTCAGCGGACAGGTATGAACACTGAAGCTTTCTTT,CASSQRTGMNTEAFF
TRBJ2-2,NA,once,TRBV6-5,TGTGCCAGCAGGAACTACCAAAGCACCGGGGAGCTGTTTTTT,CASRNYQSTGELFF
TRBJ2-1,TRBD2,NA,TRBV5-1,TGCGCCAGCAGCAATCTAGCGGACTACAATGAGCAGTTCTTC,CASSNLADYNEQFF
TRBJ2-7,TRBD1,NA,TRBV14,TGTGCCAGCAGCCAAGATATGGTTGGACAGGGGGTCTCCTACGAGCAGTACTTC,CASSQDMVGQGVSYEQYF
TRBJ1-5,NA,NA,TRBV12-5,TGTGCTAGTGGTTTGGGCGATCAGCCCCAGCATTTT,CASGLGDQPQHF
TRBJ1-5,NA,NA,TRBV2,TGTGCCAGCAGTGCTTTAGGGGGTGGTGAGCCCCAGCATTTT,CASSALGGGEPQHF
TRBJ2-1,NA,NA,TRBV27,TGTGCCAGCAGTTTAACGGGACTCTACAATGAGCAGTTCTTC,CASSLTGLYNEQFF
TRBJ2-5,NA,NA,TRBV27,TGTGCCAGCAGTGGGTCGACACCGTACCAAGAGACCCAGTACTTC,CASSGSTPYQETQYF
TRBJ2-3,TRBD1,NA,TRBV5-4,TGTGCCAGCAACCCTGTCCAGGGGGCTTATAGCCCAGATACGCAGTATTTT,CASNPVQGAYSPDTQYF
TRBJ1-2,NA,NA,TRBV28,TGTGCCAGCAGTCGTTCTCCACTAGCGGGCTATGGCTACACCTTC,CASSRSPLAGYGYTF
TRBJ2-3,TRBD2,NA,TRBV27,TGTGCCAGCAGTGGCGGGACTAGCGGGACTAAAGATACGCAGTATTTT,CASSGGTSGTKDTQYF
TRBJ2-3,TRBD2,NA,TRBV10-3,TGTGCCATCAGTGAAGGTAGCGGGAGGGCGAGGACAGATACGCAGTATTTT,CAISEGSGRARTDTQYF
TRBJ2-7,NA,NA,TRBV6-5,TGTGCCAGCAGTTACGAAGGGACTTCCTACGAGCAGTACTTC,CASSYEGTSYEQYF
TRBJ2-7,TRBD2,NA,TRBV6-1,TGTGCCAGCAGTGAAGCGACTAGCGGGGGTACCTACGAGCAGTACTTC,CASSEATSGGTYEQYF
TRBJ1-5,NA,NA,TRBV15,TGTGCCACCAGCAGTGGGGGGGGACTCGGTCAGCCCCAGCATTTT,CATSSGGGLGQPQHF
TRBJ2-3,NA,NA,TRBV5-1,TGCGCCAGCACCCAGGGTGCCACAGATACGCAGTATTTT,CASTQGATDTQYF
TRBJ2-2,TRBD1,NA,TRBV10-3,TGTGCCATCAGTGAGACAGGGGGTAAAGGGACCGGGGAGCTGTTTTTT,CAISETGGKGTGELFF
TRBJ1-1,NA,NA,TRBV15,TGTGCCACCAGCAGAGTTCAAGGAGGGGACACTGAAGCTTTCTTT,CATSRVQGGDTEAFF
TRBJ1-2,TRBD1,NA,TRBV28,TGTGCCAGCAGTTTGAGCGGGACAGGGGAAGGTCGCACCTTC,CASSLSGTGEGRTF
TRBJ2-1,TRBD2,NA,TRBV30,TGTGCCTGGAGTGGTGGGCGGGGGGAAAATGAGCAGTTCTTC,CAWSGGRGENEQFF
TRBJ2-4,NA,once,TRBV2,TGTGCCAGCACACCAGAGAGGGTAGCCAAAAACATTCAGTACTTC,CASTPERVAKNIQYF
TRBJ2-3,TRBD2,few,TRBV7-3,TGTGCCAGCAGCTCCCTAGCGGGGGGATCCACAGATACGCAGTATTTT,CASSSLAGGSTDTQYF
TRBJ1-1,NA,NA,TRBV18,TGTGCCAGCTCACCACAGATAGAGATGAACACTGAAGCTTTCTTT,CASSPQIEMNTEAFF
TRBJ2-7,TRBD1,NA,TRBV28,TGTGCCAGCAGTACCCCCGGGACAGGGGCTTACGAGCAGTACTTC,CASSTPGTGAYEQYF
TRBJ1-2,TRBD1,NA,TRBV7-8,TGTGCCAGCAGCTTAGCAGGGACAGGGCCTAACTATGGCTACACCTTC,CASSLAGTGPNYGYTF
TRBJ2-7,NA,NA,TRBV28,TGTGCCAGCACCCTGACATTAGGATCGTACGAGCAGTACTTC,CASTLTLGSYEQYF
TRBJ2-3,NA,NA,TRBV5-1,TGCGCCAGCGCGCAGGGTCTCTTCACAGATACGCAGTATTTT,CASAQGLFTDTQYF
TRBJ2-7,TRBD2,NA,TRBV5-6,TGTGCCAGCAGTCAACTAGCGGGAGGGACCTACGAGCAGTACTTC,CASSQLAGGTYEQYF
TRBJ2-1,NA,NA,TRBV5-1,TGCGCCAGCAGCTTGGCCGGCTCCTACAATGAGCAGTTCTTC,CASSLAGSYNEQFF
TRBJ2-2,NA,NA,TRBV19,TGTGCCAGTAGTAAACGGGAGTTTGACACCGGGGAGCTGTTTTTT,CASSKREFDTGELFF
TRBJ2-5,TRBD2,NA,TRBV14,TGTGCCAGCAGCCCGGGGGGACTAGCGGCACAAGAGACCCAGTACTTC,CASSPGGLAAQETQYF
TRBJ1-2,NA,NA,TRBV5-1,TGCGCCAGCAGCTTGGAATACATGGGCACAGGCAACTATGGCTACACCTTC,CASSLEYMGTGNYGYTF
TRBJ2-1,NA,few,TRBV7-3,TGTGCCAGCAGCCCCAGCTACAGCTCCTACAATGAGCAGTTCTTC,CASSPSYSSYNEQFF
TRBJ2-4,TRBD1,few,TRBV6-1,TGTGCCAGCAGAGAGAGGACAGGAGAGAACATTCAGTACTTC,CASRERTGENIQYF